What follows are 28 T cell receptor beta chains derived from one specimen sequenced in a study of Ad26.COV2.S vaccination and SARS-CoV-2 variants. Produced via immunoSEQ multiplex PCR; TCRdb's table is partial and in-frame only. The table has hundreds of thousands of clones, 88% seen once; the top ten hold around 6.4%. Stated treatment: 19 received Ad26.COV2.S at low or high dose, single or two shots; five or six received placebo; per-sample allocation not given. Samples came from day 63 after the first vaccine or placebo injection. The specimen comprised peripheral blood, sampled in a trial of Ad26.COV2.S vaccine versus placebo. The receptors were sampled from a person between 18 and 60 years old who received the Ad26.COV2.S COVID-19 vaccine or a placebo.

This sequence joins TRBV5-4 and TRBJ2-1; D possibly matches TRBD1 or TRBD2 (7 bases each). The V gene lost 4 bases and the J gene lost 5 bases, with 25 bases spanning the gap. The CDR3 contains 18 residues. Germline V gives CDR1 SGHNT, CDR2 YYREEE (reference sequence). The CDR3 DNA follows: TGTGCCAGCAGCCCGACAGGGAGGGGAGGTTACCGCCACAATGAGCAGTTCTTC. Translation: CASSPTGRGGYRHNEQFF.

CDR3 protein: CASSSRVGLAGEEQYF. CDR3 sequence (DNA): TGTGCCAGCAGTTCAAGAGTGGGACTAGCGGGAGAGGAGCAGTACTTC. The chain joins TRBV27 to TRBJ2-7; TRBD2 agrees at 14 bases. V lost 4 bases to trimming and J lost 7 bases; unmatched junction nucleotides: 9. The CDR3 spans 16 residues. Germline CDR1 and CDR2: MNHEY and SMNVEV (reference sequence).

V and J are TRBV6-5 and TRBJ1-4; tentative D call: TRBD1 (5 bases). The germline V and J ends were trimmed by 2 bases and 2 bases, with 12 bases remaining between them. Germline CDR1 reads MNHEY; CDR2 reads SVGAGI. This CDR3 has 16 amino acids. CDR3 in DNA: TGTGCCAGCAGTTACGGGGCGAGGTCGACTAATGAAAAACTGTTTTTT. Amino acid sequence: CASSYGARSTNEKLFF.

This clone came up once. This chain joins TRBV19 and TRBJ1-4; 7 bases are a match to TRBD1. Germline CDR1 reads LNHDA; CDR2 reads SQIVND (reference sequence). V gave up 8 bases and J gave up 5 bases; unmatched junction bases: 11. The CDR3 spans 15 residues. CDR3 loop: CASASIGTVNEKLFF. The CDR3 nucleotides read TGTGCCAGTGCCTCGATCGGGACAGTGAATGAAAAACTGTTTTTT.

The rearrangement joins TRBV19 to TRBJ2-2, with unresolved D. CDR1 is LNHDA, CDR2 SQIVND, per germline (reference sequence). The V and J ends lost 6 bases and 0 bases respectively, with 8 bases between them. CDR3 length: 14 residues. Here the CDR3 reads CASRYASNTGELFF. The CDR3 nucleotides are TGTGCCAGTAGGTACGCATCGAACACCGGGGAGCTGTTTTTT.

V is TRBV7-2 and J is TRBJ2-2; D is unresolved. Germline loops: CDR1 SGHTA, CDR2 FQGNSA. Trimming cost V 5 bases and J 6 bases, with 10 bases left between them. The CDR3 totals 13 residues. CDR3 DNA: TGTGCCAGCAGCGCCTCCGAGGCCGGGGAGCTGTTTTTT. Residues: CASSASEAGELFF.

The chain joins TRBV6-2 or TRBV6-3 to TRBJ1-6, with D tentatively TRBD1 (6 bases). The CDR3 is made up of 14 amino acids. Germline CDR1 is MNHEY and CDR2 is SVGEGT. Between the trimmed V and J ends, which lost 2 bases and 7 bases, there was a span of 9 bases. The DNA for the CDR3 is TGTGCCAGCAGTTACATAAGGGGGAATTCACCCCTCCACTTT. Translation: CASSYIRGNSPLHF.

The chain has TRBV5-6 and TRBJ2-7, with TRBD1 matching over 8 bases. Looked up from germline, CDR1 is SGHDT and CDR2 is YYEEEE. The V and J ends lost 4 bases and 6 bases, in that order; junction bases with no gene match: 3. This CDR3 region has 12 residues. CDR3 sequence: CASSRTGFEQYF. The DNA of the CDR3 is TGTGCCAGCAGCAGGACAGGGTTCGAGCAGTACTTC.

The chain employs TRBV19 and TRBJ2-5; D uncertain. This CDR3 is 16 amino acids long. The V and J ends lost 4 bases and 4 bases respectively, with 19 bases between them. CDR1 LNHDA and CDR2 SQIVND come from the germline V gene (reference sequence). In DNA form, the CDR3 reads TGTGCCAGTAGTAACTTCGGGCTACCGATAGGAGAGACCCAGTACTTC. The encoded protein is CASSNFGLPIGETQYF.

The V and J genes are TRBV9 and TRBJ1-3; D is ambiguous. The germline V gene encodes CDR1 SGDLS and CDR2 YYNGEE. The V end was cut by 0 bases, the J end by 3 bases, with 7 bases between. CDR3 length equals 14 residues. The CDR3, as DNA: TGTGCCAGCAGCGTAGTAACGGATGGAAACACCATATATTTT. Translating gives CASSVVTDGNTIYF.

The chain joins TRBV7-3 to TRBJ2-2; D is unclear. V was shortened by 0 bases and J by 6 bases, with 5 bases between the two germline ends. CDR1 and CDR2 from the germline V gene are SGHTA and FQGTGA. The CDR3 has 13 residues. The CDR3 loop reads CASSLTQAGELFF. The CDR3 nucleotides are TGTGCCAGCAGCTTAACTCAAGCCGGGGAGCTGTTTTTT. Full variable domain (outside the CDR3, taken from reference TRBV7-3 and TRBJ2-2): GAGVSQTPSNKVTEKGKYVELRCDPISGHTALYWYRQSLGQGPEFLIYFQGTGAADDSGLPNDRFFAVRPEGSVSTLKIQRTERGDSAVYLCASSLTQAGELFFGEGSRLTVL.

The chain joins TRBV28 to TRBJ1-2; D remains unclear. Germline CDR1 and CDR2: MDHEN and SYDVKM. V lost 6 bases, J lost 4 bases, and 9 bases lay in between. The length of the CDR3 is 12 residues. CDR3 in DNA: TGTGCCAGCAGGGGAGGGCTCTATGGCTACACCTTC. Translation: CASRGGLYGYTF.

This chain uses TRBV7-3 with TRBJ1-2; 7 bases align to TRBD1. The CDR3 consists of 13 residues. V was pared by 5 bases and J by 8 bases, with 8 bases of the junction left unmatched. Germline V CDR1 and CDR2: SGHTA, FQGTGA. CDR3 sequence: CASSRGQEGGYTF. CDR3 nucleotides: TGTGCCAGCAGCCGCGGACAGGAGGGAGGCTACACCTTC. Full variable domain (outside the CDR3, taken from reference TRBV7-3 and TRBJ1-2): GAGVSQTPSNKVTEKGKYVELRCDPISGHTALYWYRQSLGQGPEFLIYFQGTGAADDSGLPNDRFFAVRPEGSVSTLKIQRTERGDSAVYLCASSRGQEGGYTFGSGTRLTVV.

The V gene is TRBV29-1, the J gene TRBJ2-3, with TRBD1 as a possible D gene (5 bases). The CDR3 consists of 18 residues. Trimming pared 1 base from V and 0 bases from J, leaving 20 bases between. CDR1 is SQVTM, CDR2 ANQGSEA, per germline. CDR3 loop: CSVEVMGRAETSTDTQYF. The CDR3 region has the DNA TGCAGCGTTGAAGTAATGGGCAGGGCCGAGACTAGCACAGATACGCAGTATTTT.

The gene calls are TRBV30 and TRBJ1-5, with TRBD1 matching over 9 bases. Germline CDR1 GTSNPN, CDR2 SVGIG (reference sequence). V shed 4 bases and J 6 bases; nucleotides not matched to a gene: 4. This CDR3 is built from 13 residues. The CDR3 bases are TGTGCCTGGACAGGACAGGGGCGTCAGCCCCAGCATTTT. Its translation: CAWTGQGRQPQHF.

V usage is TRBV9 and J usage is TRBJ1-2; D might be TRBD1 (5 bases). CDR1 and CDR2 (germline): SGDLS, YYNGEE. Between the trimmed V and J ends, which lost 0 bases and 4 bases, there was a span of 7 bases. This CDR3 has 13 amino acids. As DNA, the CDR3 is TGTGCCAGCAGCGTAGGGGGCCCCTATGGCTACACCTTC. Protein product: CASSVGGPYGYTF.

The rearrangement uses TRBV5-5 and TRBJ2-7; D is possibly TRBD2 (6 bases). Trimming removed 0 bases from V and 2 bases from J, with 9 bases in between. CDR3 size: 14 residues. Germline CDR1 and CDR2: SGHKS and YYEKEE (reference sequence). The CDR3 bases are TGTGCCAGCAGCTTGGCGGGCGGGACCTACGAGCAGTACTTC. Its protein is CASSLAGGTYEQYF.

This chain connects TRBV7-6 to TRBJ1-6; D remains ambiguous. V was pared by 1 base and J by 7 bases, with 17 bases between. The germline CDR1 and CDR2 sequences are SGHVS and FNYEAQ. The CDR3 runs to 17 residues. This CDR3 is CASSLVGEETFNSPLHF. The CDR3 DNA reads as TGTGCCAGCAGCTTAGTGGGAGAGGAGACCTTCAATTCACCCCTCCACTTT.

J is TRBJ2-4 and V is TRBV6-2 or TRBV6-3; D remains unclear. Germline V gene lookup returns CDR1 MNHEY and CDR2 SVGEGT. Trimming took 2 bases from V and 0 from J, leaving 8 bases between them. This CDR3 region has 15 residues. The CDR3 DNA reads as TGTGCCAGCAGTTACGACTTGCTAGCCAAAAACATTCAGTACTTC. Encoded protein: CASSYDLLAKNIQYF.

This clone turned up a few times. V is TRBV28 and J is TRBJ1-4, with D hard to call. The germline V and J ends were trimmed by 1 base and 6 bases, with 0 bases remaining between them. The CDR3 loop spans 11 amino acids. Germline V gives CDR1 MDHEN, CDR2 SYDVKM. The CDR3 DNA sequence: TGTGCCAGCAGTTTATATGAAAAACTGTTTTTT. It is translated as CASSLYEKLFF.

The V call is TRBV6-5, the J call TRBJ2-7; TRBD1 might be the D (6 bases). V was pared by 6 bases and J by 4 bases, with 10 bases between. CDR1 is MNHEY and CDR2 is SVGAGI in the germline V gene. The CDR3 has 12 residues. DNA of the CDR3: TGTGCCAGCAGGGACAGAGCATACGAGCAGTACTTC. Protein: CASRDRAYEQYF.

The gene calls are TRBV21-1 and TRBJ1-5; TRBD1 is taken as the D call from the table, unchecked against the DNA. TRBV21-1 is a documented pseudogene. The length of the CDR3 is 14 residues. The CDR3 DNA reads as TGTGCCAGCAGCAAAGGGCCAGGTAATCAGCCCCAGCATTTT. Residues: CASSKGPGNQPQHF.

This chain links TRBV2 with TRBJ1-1; TRBD1 might be the D (6 bases). Germline V gives CDR1 SNHLY, CDR2 FYNNEI. With 7 bases removed from V and 0 bases from J, the gap between germline ends came to 18 bases. This CDR3 region has 16 residues. The CDR3 sequence is CASTGHLRGMNTEAFF. The CDR3 DNA follows: TGTGCCAGCACAGGACATCTGAGGGGGATGAACACTGAAGCTTTCTTT.

This chain joins TRBV7-3 and TRBJ1-1; no reliable D call. V was clipped by 2 bases and J by 8 bases, with 18 bases between them. The CDR3 is 15 amino acids. Germline CDR1 is SGHTA and CDR2 is FQGTGA. CDR3 protein: CASSLFVAFNGEAFF. The CDR3 region has the DNA TGTGCCAGCAGCTTATTCGTGGCGTTCAATGGAGAAGCTTTCTTT. Together with reference TRBV7-3 and TRBJ1-1, the CDR3 gives the full variable domain: GAGVSQTPSNKVTEKGKYVELRCDPISGHTALYWYRQSLGQGPEFLIYFQGTGAADDSGLPNDRFFAVRPEGSVSTLKIQRTERGDSAVYLCASSLFVAFNGEAFFGQGTRLTVV.

V gene TRBV9 combines with J gene TRBJ1-2, with D tentatively TRBD1 (5 bases). The V and J ends lost 3 bases and 2 bases respectively, with 11 bases between them. This CDR3 is 14 amino acids long. The germline V gene encodes CDR1 SGDLS and CDR2 YYNGEE. CDR3 DNA sequence: TGTGCCAGCAGCGCAGATCAGGGCAACTATGGCTACACCTTC. It encodes CASSADQGNYGYTF.

The rearrangement links TRBV19 to TRBJ1-3, with D maybe TRBD1 (6 bases). There are 15 residues in the CDR3. CDR1 LNHDA and CDR2 SQIVND come from the germline V gene (reference sequence). The germline V and J ends were trimmed by 3 bases and 2 bases, with 11 bases remaining between them. CDR3 DNA: TGTGCCAGTAGTATGCGGGGGCTGACTGGAAACACCATATATTTT. It yields the protein CASSMRGLTGNTIYF.

The rearrangement uses TRBV28 and TRBJ2-2; a weak D match, TRBD2 (5 bases). V gave up 3 bases and J gave up 11 bases, with 10 bases separating them. This CDR3 has 12 residues. Germline CDR1 reads MDHEN; CDR2 reads SYDVKM. CDR3 DNA sequence: TGTGCCAGCAGTTTTCTGCGGGCCGAGCTGTTTTTT. It yields the protein CASSFLRAELFF.

This chain connects TRBV3-1 (or the pseudogene TRBV3-2) to TRBJ2-4; D uncertain. Germline-derived CDR1 and CDR2 are LGHDT and YNNKEL (reference sequence). The CDR3 runs to 12 residues. V lost 1 base, J lost 7 bases, and 5 bases lay in between. CDR3 loop: CASSQVKNIQYF. Here the CDR3 DNA reads TGTGCCAGCAGCCAAGTAAAGAACATTCAGTACTTC.